This TCR beta chain came from a study of T cell responses to AZD1222 COVID-19 vaccine. With 0 bases removed from V and 0 bases from J, the gap between germline ends came to 12 bases. Germline-derived CDR1 and CDR2 are SGHTA and FQGNSA. The CDR3 contains 17 residues. Second doses at about 4 or about 12 weeks were pooled. Points on this clone: The antigen remains undetermined.

Libraries were prepared by immunoSEQ multiplex PCR; TCRdb keeps only in-frame clonotypes and omits some of them. The sample consists of 95,000 to 150,000 clones, about 93% of them appearing once. Study observations and caveats: In all cases, repertoires were sampled only after the peak T cell response. The span of vaccine-associated CD4 TCRs extended across spike, with dominance at 160-218 and 743-854. Seropositive AZD1222 recipients at baseline numbered only six or seven.

This rearrangement joins TRBV7-2 to TRBJ1-3; TRBD1 is a possible D gene (5 bases). This clonotype originated in an adult who received the AZD1222 COVID-19 vaccine. The sample in question was peripheral blood, obtained 28 days after the second AZD1222 dose. CDR3 residues: CASSLASGGTSGNTIYF. The CDR3 DNA follows: TGTGCCAGCAGCTTAGCAAGTGGGGGAACCTCTGGAAACACCATATATTTT.